This TCR beta chain originates from a study of Ad26.COV2.S vaccination and SARS-CoV-2 variants. Study summary: Sample donor was a member of the COV1001 Ad26.COV2.S trial arm. Whole-study findings and limits: Breadth, reportedly substantial, characterized the spike-specific CD8+ and CD4+ T cell responses after vaccination.

CDR1 and CDR2 from the germline V gene are MDHEN and SYDVKM. Trimming removed 4 bases from V and 0 bases from J; junction bases left unmatched: 7. The CDR3 length is 16 residues. Treatment denoted: over 15 received Ad26.COV2.S at low or high dose, single or two shots; about 5 received placebo; per-sample allocation not given. Day 63 after the first injection of vaccine or placebo was the sampling time. Donor was an adult aged 18-55 years in Boston. Details on this clone: Its matching antigen is unknown.

Some clones are missing from TCRdb's copy, which holds only in-frame ones; the method was immunoSEQ multiplex PCR. The data show fewer than 600,000 clones, with around 89% seen just once and 1.5% to 2% held by the top ten. This material consisted of peripheral blood, taken in a trial of Ad26.COV2.S vaccine versus placebo. This sequence was found in a person aged 18-65 years who received the Ad26.COV2.S COVID-19 vaccine or a placebo. This rearrangement joins TRBV28 to TRBJ1-1; TRBD1 matches at 8 bases. CDR3 protein: CASSSPGQGMNTEAFF. DNA of the CDR3: TGTGCCAGCAGTTCCCCAGGACAGGGCATGAACACTGAAGCTTTCTTT. The full variable domain, completed using reference TRBV28 and TRBJ1-1, is DVKVTQSSRYLVKRTGEKVFLECVQDMDHENMFWYRQDPGLGLRLIYFSYDVKMKEKGDIPEGYSVSREKKERFSLILESASTNQTSMYLCASSSPGQGMNTEAFFGQGTRLTVV.